This T cell receptor beta chain was identified during a study of cytomegalovirus exposure and HLA in healthy donors. Healthy bone marrow donors supplied every sample. With respect to this clone: Its specificity is not known.

Study-level points and caveats: HLA alleles showed associations with some 15,000 TCR beta sequences in a later analysis, at a 0.05 false discovery rate.

Germline V gives CDR1 LNHDA, CDR2 SQIVND (reference sequence). With V trimmed by 3 bases and J by 6 bases, 7 bases remained unmatched. CDR3 length: 15 residues. Both 60 Vbeta primers and 13 Jbeta primers went into the PCR. TCRdb's table, derived via immunoSEQ multiplex PCR, lists solely in-frame clones and lacks some. Here the sample spans 140,000 to 150,000 clones, around 75% being singletons. Sequenced: PBMCs. This receptor was taken from a woman in her thirties or forties in good health and CMV-seronegative. The chain has TRBV19 and TRBJ1-1; 10 nucleotides match TRBD1. The CDR3 is CASSISPDRGSEAFF. DNA for the CDR3: TGTGCCAGTAGTATTTCCCCGGACAGGGGGTCTGAAGCTTTCTTT.